Reported below is one T cell receptor beta chain. The CDR3 consists of 17 residues. CDR1 and CDR2 (germline): ENHRY, SYGVKD. V was shortened by 10 bases and J by 0 bases, with 21 bases between the two germline ends. Pregnant or lactating patients were excluded, as were those with uncontrolled infection or other autoimmune disease. Together with thyroid ultrasound, orbital computed tomography, serum thyroxine and TRAb, clinical symptoms were used for diagnoses. PBMCs came from 9 to 10 ml fresh peripheral blood. RNA transcripts gave rise to amplified TCR beta CDR3 regions. In the first-round RT-PCR of the TCR CDR3, the HTBI primer set was used. TCRdb used MiXCR to reprocess the multiplex PCR reads, holding one entry per CDR3 protein. The sample lists about 610,000 distinct CDR3 sequences; more than 15% were seen once. The data are from a study of T cells in Graves' hyperthyroidism and ophthalmopathy. Study-level information: Any treatment followed the collection of peripheral blood at initial diagnosis.

The sample consisted of blood. The V call is TRBV10-3, the J call TRBJ1-4; D possibly corresponds to TRBD1 (6 bases). The clonotype was recovered from a woman aged 35 to 49 with Graves' ophthalmopathy. CDR3 sequence reads: CAKRPGLKGATNEKLFF. The CDR3 DNA is TGTGCCAAACGGCCAGGGTTAAAGGGGGCAACTAATGAAAAACTGTTTTTT.